Below, 15 T cell receptor beta chains from the same sample are listed, as sequenced in a study of blood T cells in healthy people across ages. A second about 6 to 11 cycle PCR used barcoded and J-beta primers. MiXCR, applied by TCRdb to the 5' RACE reads, yields one record per CDR3 protein. The sample yields about 500,000 distinct CDR3 sequences, approximately 25% seen once. These same records also appear under a second study, on T cells of mothers and their children.

The sequenced sample consisted of blood. The source is a boy between 10 and 17 years old in good health.

This clonotype has a handful of counts. This chain connects TRBV12-3 or TRBV12-4 to TRBJ2-7, with TRBD1 matching over 8 bases. CDR3 length equals 18 residues. J was trimmed by 4 bases and V by 5 bases; bases with no gene match: 19. The CDR3 DNA reads as TGTGCCAGCAGTCCAATACCTCGACAGGGGCTTAGTGGATACGAGCAGTACTTC. Its translation: CASSPIPRQGLSGYEQYF.

The J gene is TRBJ2-1, the V gene TRBV19; D perhaps matches TRBD1 (5 bases). The CDR3 loop spans 15 amino acids. Trimming removed 5 bases from V and 3 bases from J, with 14 bases in between. Germline V gene lookup returns CDR1 LNHDA and CDR2 SQIVND (reference sequence). In DNA form, the CDR3 reads TGTGCCAGTAGTCTGGGCAGGGCTAACTACAATGAGCAGTTCTTC. Translation: CASSLGRANYNEQFF.

This clonotype was seen at least ten times. This sequence joins TRBV2 and TRBJ1-5, with D hard to call. Trimming took 6 bases from V and 7 from J, leaving 10 bases between them. The CDR3 length is 12 residues. Per the germline V gene, CDR1 is SNHLY and CDR2 is FYNNEI. DNA of the CDR3: TGTGCCAGCAGCCGATTGACGCAGCCCCAGCATTTT. It is translated as CASSRLTQPQHF.

The rearrangement uses TRBV20-1 and TRBJ1-4; possible D gene TRBD1, 5 bases. The V and J ends lost 2 bases and 2 bases respectively, with 12 bases between them. The CDR3 spans 15 residues. Germline CDR1 DFQATT, CDR2 SNEGSKA (reference sequence). CDR3: CSARPAGRTNEKLFF. CDR3 nucleotides: TGCAGTGCTAGACCCGCAGGGAGGACTAATGAAAAACTGTTTTTT.

This chain connects TRBV4-3 to TRBJ1-1, with 8 positions matching TRBD1. The germline V gene has CDR1 LGHNA and CDR2 YSLEER. With V trimmed by 3 bases and J by 4 bases, 7 bases remained unmatched. The CDR3 has 15 amino acids. Here the CDR3 reads CASSQSTGGRTEAFF. DNA of the CDR3: TGCGCCAGCAGCCAGTCCACAGGGGGACGCACTGAAGCTTTCTTT.

Written as DNA, the CDR3 is TGCAGCTCCTCAGAGAACACTGAAGCTTTCTTT. It encodes CSSSENTEAFF. This rearrangement joins TRBV29-1 to TRBJ1-1, with D unresolved. The CDR3 covers 11 residues. Trimming removed 8 bases at V and 1 base at J, with 8 bases between. Germline CDR1 and CDR2: SQVTM and ANQGSEA.

J is TRBJ2-2 and V is TRBV20-1; D is unresolved. The CDR3 contains 16 residues. The germline gives CDR1 DFQATT, CDR2 SNEGSKA (reference sequence). Deletions cut 3 bases from V and 5 bases from J, with 19 bases between. The CDR3 spells CSARIPVPRRTGELFF. The DNA for the CDR3 is TGCAGTGCTAGGATCCCAGTCCCTCGTCGGACCGGGGAGCTGTTTTTT.

This clonotype was seen more than once but under ten times. This chain links TRBV6-6 with TRBJ1-6, with D unresolved. Looked up from germline, CDR1 is MNHNY and CDR2 is SVGAGI (reference sequence). Trimming took off 3 bases at V and 7 bases at J, with 13 bases between the two ends. This CDR3 has 15 residues. As DNA, the CDR3 is TGTGCCAGCAGTTATTTCGTGGTGGCCAATTCACCCCTCCACTTT. It specifies CASSYFVVANSPLHF.

The chain employs TRBV9 and TRBJ2-2; D is unclear. The CDR3 totals 12 residues. Germline V gene lookup returns CDR1 SGDLS and CDR2 YYNGEE. V gave up 3 bases and J gave up 10 bases, with 10 bases separating them. Written as DNA, the CDR3 is TGTGCCAGCAGCGGAGTGGTGGAGGAGCTGTTTTTT. Translation gives CASSGVVEELFF. The whole variable domain, remainder taken from reference TRBV9 and TRBJ2-2, is DSGVTQTPKHLITATGQRVTLRCSPRSGDLSVYWYQQSLDQGLQFLIQYYNGEERAKGNILERFSAQQFPDLHSELNLSSLELGDSALYFCASSGVVEELFFGEGSRLTVL.

The J gene is TRBJ1-2, the V gene TRBV7-9; no clear D. Germline assignment: CDR1 SEHNR and CDR2 FQNEAQ (reference sequence). CDR3 length: 16 amino acids. The germline V and J ends were trimmed by 4 bases and 1 base, with 16 bases remaining between them. CDR3 nucleotides: TGTGCCAGCAGCTCCCTATCACAGTGGGTTAACTATGGCTACACCTTC. It translates to CASSSLSQWVNYGYTF.

This clonotype occurred a few times. This chain joins TRBV3-1 and TRBJ2-7, with TRBD1 matching over 9 bases. The CDR3 has 14 residues. Trimming removed 4 bases from V and 6 bases from J; junction bases left unmatched: 7. Per the germline V gene, CDR1 is LGHDT and CDR2 is YNNKEL (reference sequence). The CDR3 here is CASSPRDRAGEQYF. DNA of the CDR3: TGTGCCAGCAGCCCACGGGACAGGGCAGGCGAGCAGTACTTC.

The genes are TRBV15 and TRBJ1-2; D might be TRBD1 (5 bases). This CDR3 has 15 residues. Trimming left V 0 bases short and J 10 bases short, with 18 bases between. Looked up from germline, CDR1 is LNHNV and CDR2 is YYDKDF (reference sequence). As DNA, the CDR3 is TGTGCCACCAGCAGAGATGTCGGGACGTCCTTGTACTACACCTTC. This translates into CATSRDVGTSLYYTF. Full variable domain (outside the CDR3, taken from reference TRBV15 and TRBJ1-2): DAMVIQNPRYQVTQFGKPVTLSCSQTLNHNVMYWYQQKSSQAPKLLFHYYDKDFNNEADTPDNFQSRRPNTSFCFLDIRSPGLGDTAMYLCATSRDVGTSLYYTFGSGTRLTVV.

The V and J genes are TRBV7-2 and TRBJ1-4; tentative D call: TRBD1 (6 bases). The CDR3 is 15 residues long. Trimming removed 2 bases from V and 10 bases from J, with 17 bases in between. Germline V gene sequence: CDR1 SGHTA, CDR2 FQGNSA. For the CDR3, the DNA is TGTGCCAGCAGCTTAACGAGGGGGACAAAAGGAAAACTGTTTTTT. Protein: CASSLTRGTKGKLFF. Combining the CDR3 with reference TRBV7-2 and TRBJ1-4 gives the whole variable domain GAGVSQSPSNKVTEKGKDVELRCDPISGHTALYWYRQSLGQGLEFLIYFQGNSAPDKSGLPSDRFSAERTGGSVSTLTIQRTQQEDSAVYLCASSLTRGTKGKLFFGSGTQLSVL.

This clonotype came up a few times. The V call is TRBV6-2 or TRBV6-3, the J call TRBJ2-1; 10 nucleotides align to TRBD2. Trimming cost V 5 bases and J 3 bases; bases outside gene matches: 13. CDR1 MNHEY and CDR2 SVGEGT come from the germline V gene. The CDR3 contains 18 residues. The DNA for the CDR3 is TGTGCCAGCAGTGCTATACGTCGAACTAGCGGGGTCTACAATGAGCAGTTCTTC. Translation: CASSAIRRTSGVYNEQFF.

This clonotype was found a few times. V gene TRBV4-1 combines with J gene TRBJ1-4; a possible D gene is TRBD1 (5 bases). The V end lost 0 bases, the J end lost 8 bases, and 13 bases lay between the germline ends. This CDR3 is 15 amino acids long. Per the germline V gene, CDR1 is MGHRA and CDR2 is YSYEKL. The CDR3: CASSQDPQGKEKLFF. The CDR3 DNA is TGCGCCAGCAGCCAAGATCCCCAGGGAAAAGAAAAACTGTTTTTT.